This T cell receptor beta chain was found in a study of cytomegalovirus exposure and HLA in healthy donors. To note about this clone: Antigen unknown.

Assay used: immunoSEQ multiplex PCR; TCRdb lists only in-frame clones, some missing. In the table there are under 250,000 clones, about 81% of which are singletons. Study-level results: Most TCR sequences were seen very rarely across donors, but some public TCRs occurred in many. Cytomegalovirus-associated TCR beta chains were listed, numbering 150 to 200. According to a subsequent analysis, TCR clusters identified in the first cohort showed a tendency to co-occur across the 120 or so validation repertoires.

The V gene end was trimmed by 4 bases and the J gene end by 6 bases; junction bases not matched to a gene: 4. The CDR3 length is 13 residues. Per the germline V gene, CDR1 is SGHNT and CDR2 is YYREEE (reference sequence). This TCR derives from a woman in her 30s in good health and CMV-seronegative. Sequenced input: PBMCs. V and J are TRBV5-4 and TRBJ1-2; 9 bases are a match to TRBD1. CDR3 bases: TGTGCCAGCAGCGGCGGGACAGGGAATGGCTACACCTTC. Protein: CASSGGTGNGYTF.